This T cell receptor (beta chain) was recovered during a study of cytomegalovirus exposure and HLA in healthy donors (dated by TCRdb to 2015 to 2018). Background on the whole study: An earlier analysis of more than 550 of the donors reported about 300 Gb of sequence data and 117 million unique TCR beta sequences obtained from some 170 million T cells. An early release that covered about 640 HLA-typed donors contained around 330 gigabases of sequencing data and tens of millions of unique TCR sequences. The genetic ancestry cluster associated with self-reported Caucasian donors included roughly four fifths of the 398 genotyped donors. The study aimed to test whether signatures of past pathogen exposure could be identified by cataloging public T cell receptors. The T cell repertoires of 666 subjects were profiled by immunosequencing and related to cytomegalovirus serostatus. Along with the approximately 650-subject first cohort, a separate validation cohort of more than 90 different subjects was used. The study combined high-throughput TCR immunosequencing, statistical association of individual TCRs with disease status, and machine learning to predict cytomegalovirus infection status. A later analysis re-analyzed previously published TCR beta repertoires from hundreds of donors and added high-resolution HLA genotyping to study TCR occurrence patterns. In the later analysis, no new phenotypic data were used to find candidate immune exposures; instead, reliance was placed on TCR beta sequences and their occurrence across donors. To decide whether each TCR beta V gene segment behaved as functional or pseudogenic, an earlier analysis of several hundred of the donors relied on high-throughput TCR beta sequencing. Alongside the repertoire data, information on donor age, sex, ethnicity and CMV serostatus was compiled. In a later genetic analysis, genome-wide SNP genotypes for about three fifths of the roughly 670 donors were used, and that subset was treated as a discovery cohort. Every repertoire in the discovery cohort had been generated on one and the same sequencing platform. HLA typing covered class I and class II loci at four-digit resolution. The number of typed donors differed by locus: about 620-630 for A, B, C, DRB1 and DQB1; approximately 540 for DQA1; approximately 600 for DPA1; and some 450 for DPB1. Roughly five DR-DQ haplotypes were handled as single units for association and clustering, since linkage in the cohort was strong. Across some 400 genotyped donors of the cohort, an average of about 220,000 unique TCR beta nucleotide sequences per donor were sequenced, and around 19% of those sequences were non-productive.

Broad study findings and their caveats: A cluster of highly shared sequence variants was judged likely to be a technical artifact of the sequencing pipeline. Some IMGT-functional V segments, including TRBV6-2 and TRBV6-3, could not be told apart with the 87-base-pair reads, so those segments were excluded. HLA typing was unavailable for some donors at each locus, so association tests used only the typed subset. A further reported finding was that TCR beta sequences accurately predicted the HLA-A and HLA-B alleles for most subjects in the first cohort. When HLA alleles, especially DR and DQ, strongly co-occurred, attributing TCR associations to individual alleles was difficult. In vitro tests confirmed that a few of the cytomegalovirus-associated TCR beta chains recognize cytomegalovirus antigens. V-gene and J-gene trimming of TCR beta chains was associated with a missense DCLRE1C variant in a later genetic analysis, and the association was replicated in an independent cohort. This cohort had only TCR beta chains sequenced, and the lack of alpha or paired-chain data limited which features could be detected. A later analysis found that HLA-associated TCR beta chains were more clonally expanded and had lower generation probabilities than equally common non-associated chains. In a later analysis, most CMV-associated TCR beta chains were found to appear HLA-restricted, with HLA associations seemingly driven largely by CMV exposure. According to the authors, the approach could potentially be generalized to other disease states and immunological phenotypes. According to a later genetic analysis, donors in an Asian-associated ancestry cluster had fewer N-insertions in productive TCRs than the approximately 630-donor mean. In a later analysis, several top co-occurrence clusters were reported to appear linked to parvovirus B19, influenza, CMV and Epstein-Barr virus. Most TCR sequences were seen in very few donors, while some public TCRs were found in many individuals. In both the original and validation cohorts, the classifier was reported to diagnose cytomegalovirus status with high specificity and sensitivity. Roughly uniform sequencing depth across donors was assumed in presence/absence analyses, although this assumption may not hold. In a later analysis, TCR association rates were found to vary across HLA loci, with the most associated TCRs seen for DRB1 alleles and the fewest for HLA-C alleles. Because counts were too low, about 18 rarely observed V segments, including chromosome 9 orphons, were excluded from the earlier analysis of 587 of the donors. In a later analysis, some 17,000 TCR beta sequences were associated with specific HLA alleles at a false discovery rate of 0.05. Immune exposure information for the cohort was limited to CMV serostatus. The study listed 164 TCR beta chains as associated with cytomegalovirus. In an earlier analysis of a few hundred of the donors, most TCR beta V segments were observed in productive rearrangements about 87% or about 30% of the time, broadly matching IMGT annotations. Linkage disequilibrium might explain the correlated functional status among segregating V segments, but an unknown experimental factor could not be excluded.

Libraries were made using the immunoSEQ multiplex PCR assay. A mixture of 60 forward primers for TCR Vbeta segments and 13 reverse primers for TCR Jbeta segments was used in the multiplex PCR. A multiplex PCR assay on genomic DNA amplified the CDR3 region of rearranged TCR beta genes. On the Illumina HiSeq System, the amplified TCR beta libraries were sequenced as 87-base-pair reads. Regarding the original processing steps: Across the 500 to 750 repertoires, a later analysis counted some 81 million unique TCR beta chains, roughly 11 million of which were shared by at least two donors. A nearest-neighbor algorithm error-corrected the raw reads and collapsed the reads into unique sequences, merging closely related sequences to remove PCR and sequencing errors. To assign V, D and J gene segments, CDR3 sequences were aligned to IMGT reference sequences. For a sequence to be retained, a match of at least six nucleotides was required to both a V gene segment and a J gene segment. A rearrangement was called productive if the CDR3 had no stop codons and remained in frame with V and J, and every other rearrangement was called non-productive. CDR3 was defined by IMGT convention, running from the second conserved V-encoded cysteine to the conserved J-encoded phenylalanine. The earlier analysis of about 610 of the donors excluded any sequence lacking an unambiguous match to a single V gene segment. An earlier analysis of roughly 590 of the donors called V segments functional above 56.7% productive rearrangements and segregating when the between-donor standard deviation exceeded 5%. To diagnose cytomegalovirus status from the catalog of TCR beta chain sequences, a statistical classification framework was built. A later analysis assigned V and J genes by comparing TCR nucleotide sequences with IMGT/GENE-DB human TR gene sequences. Using the TCRdist pipeline, a later analysis assigned CDR3 sequences along with most-parsimonious VDJ recombination scenarios. A later analysis defined each TCR beta chain by its CDR3 amino acid sequence plus V-gene family, and excluded reads lacking a unique V-gene family. A later analysis removed over 500 highly shared, low-generation-probability nucleotide sequences to deal with suspected cross-contamination and a sequencing artifact. For each public chain, a later analysis derived a clonal expansion index from normalized ranks of inferred template counts within each repertoire. In a later analysis, generation probabilities were computed with a VDJ recombination model fitted to out-of-frame rearrangements, and the resulting probabilities were checked against IGoR. In a later analysis, hypergeometric tests were used to score TCR-TCR, TCR-HLA and TCR-CMV co-occurrence, with a repertoire-size bias correction applied to TCR pairs. In a later analysis, false discovery rates were estimated by permuting HLA or CMV assignments 20 times. In a later analysis, co-occurring TCRs were grouped with DBSCAN, and TCRdist sequence similarity was added when clustering was performed within HLA-allele-positive subsets. Repertoires with fewer than 30,000 or more than 120,000 public chains were left out of co-occurrence clustering, as were a handful of repertoires with anomalous nucleotide sharing. The table was pulled from immuneACCESS by TCRdb, which kept in-frame rearrangements only. Such tables lose some clones; where checked, under half of the loss comes from unresolved V genes, and the rest has no known cause. D and trimming were read from the DNA, whereas the V and J calls and clone size are those reported in that table. For this sample there are some 200,000 clones; 84% appear just once. Around 2.5% of the sample is taken by the ten largest.

Taken from the germline V gene, the CDR1 and CDR2 loops are SNHLY and FYNNEI. The CDR3 runs 13 amino acids, cysteine and phenylalanine included. Only CDR3 DNA is held: 39 bases, read in frame from base 1. Between the V and J ends, shortened by 8 bases and 0 bases respectively, the junction contains 10 bases. Remarks on this clone: Its antigen is not yet known. No quality values exist for individual bases; no much larger clone is one base distant.

In total, 500 to 700 healthy bone marrow donors made up the cohort. At the time of sampling, all cohort members were nominally healthy, though unrecorded immune exposures were likely present. The donor was CMV seropositive and belonged to the group of 250 to 300 seropositive cohort members. Each donor provided a peripheral blood sample, and peripheral blood mononuclear cells were used for TCR beta sequencing. Genomic DNA extraction from the blood cell samples was performed with the Qiagen DNeasy Blood Extraction Kit. The specimen sequenced was PBMCs. The chain employs TRBV2 and TRBJ1-1; TRBD1 is perhaps the D gene, given 5 matching bases. This receptor was taken from a woman aged 50 to 60 in good health and CMV-seropositive. The sequence in DNA is TGTGCCAGCCTACAGGACATGAACACTGAAGCTTTCTTT. It encodes CASLQDMNTEAFF.